The text below deals with one TCR beta chain. This CDR3 contains 17 residues. V was clipped by 5 bases and J by 4 bases, with 24 bases between them. Per germline, CDR1 SEHNR and CDR2 FQNEAQ (reference sequence). This record belongs to a study of T cell changes during pregnancy in multiple sclerosis. The table came from immunoSEQ multiplex PCR; TCRdb's copy has only in-frame clones and leaves some out. The repertoire holds 85,000 to 120,000 clones, with 85% to 95% as singletons. The source material was peripheral blood, sampled after pregnancy. This rearrangement joins TRBV7-9 to TRBJ2-7; D is perhaps TRBD1 (6 bases). The sequence came from a female donor with multiple sclerosis, enrolled in a pregnancy study. Here the CDR3 reads CASSHRAGERGGYEQYF. The CDR3 DNA follows: TGTGCCAGCAGCCACCGCGCCGGGGAGAGAGGGGGATACGAGCAGTACTTC. Drawing the rest from reference TRBV7-9 and TRBJ2-7, the complete variable domain is DTGVSQNPRHKITKRGQNVTFRCDPISEHNRLYWYRQTLGQGPEFLTYFQNEAQLEKSRLLSDRFSAERPKGSFSTLEIQRTEQGDSAMYLCASSHRAGERGGYEQYFGPGTRLTVT.